This T cell receptor (beta chain) stems from a study of T cells in Graves' hyperthyroidism and ophthalmopathy. Study-level information: Specimen type is peripheral blood, collected at initial diagnosis prior to any treatment. Study-level findings and limits: Blood held most thyroid clonotypes expanded above 0.001 frequency.

Diagnoses were made from clinical symptoms, serum measures (thyroxine and TRAb), thyroid ultrasound and orbital computed tomography. The source of the PBMCs was less than 12 ml of fresh peripheral blood. What was amplified from RNA transcripts were TCR beta CDR3 regions. During a first-round RT-PCR of the TCR CDR3, the HTBI primer set was used. MiXCR, applied by TCRdb to the multiplex PCR reads, yields one record per CDR3 protein. This table holds 250,000 to 350,000 distinct CDR3 sequences, around 22% found once. On this clonotype itself: Its target is unknown.

The germline CDR1 and CDR2 sequences are LNHNV and YYDKDF (reference sequence). The CDR3 totals 17 residues. Trimming stripped 0 bases from V and 7 bases from J, with 21 bases between. The sequence came from a man aged 25 to 40 with Graves' ophthalmopathy. The specimen was blood. The chain has TRBV15 and TRBJ1-2; D ambiguous. The CDR3 region has the DNA TGTGCCACCAGCAGAGATCCCGAGCATGGGATGAGCTTTGGCTACACCTTC. It encodes CATSRDPEHGMSFGYTF.